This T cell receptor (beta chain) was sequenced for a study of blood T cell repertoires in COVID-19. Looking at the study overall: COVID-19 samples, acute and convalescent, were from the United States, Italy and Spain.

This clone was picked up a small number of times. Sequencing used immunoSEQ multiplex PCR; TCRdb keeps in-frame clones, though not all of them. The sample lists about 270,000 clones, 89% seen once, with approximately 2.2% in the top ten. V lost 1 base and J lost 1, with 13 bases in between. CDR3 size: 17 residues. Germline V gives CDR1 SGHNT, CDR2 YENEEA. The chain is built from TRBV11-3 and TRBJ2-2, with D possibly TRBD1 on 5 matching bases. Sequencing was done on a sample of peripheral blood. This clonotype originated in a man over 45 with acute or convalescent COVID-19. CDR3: CASSLALGARNTGELFF. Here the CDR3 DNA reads TGTGCCAGCAGCTTAGCTCTAGGGGCGAGGAACACCGGGGAGCTGTTTTTT.